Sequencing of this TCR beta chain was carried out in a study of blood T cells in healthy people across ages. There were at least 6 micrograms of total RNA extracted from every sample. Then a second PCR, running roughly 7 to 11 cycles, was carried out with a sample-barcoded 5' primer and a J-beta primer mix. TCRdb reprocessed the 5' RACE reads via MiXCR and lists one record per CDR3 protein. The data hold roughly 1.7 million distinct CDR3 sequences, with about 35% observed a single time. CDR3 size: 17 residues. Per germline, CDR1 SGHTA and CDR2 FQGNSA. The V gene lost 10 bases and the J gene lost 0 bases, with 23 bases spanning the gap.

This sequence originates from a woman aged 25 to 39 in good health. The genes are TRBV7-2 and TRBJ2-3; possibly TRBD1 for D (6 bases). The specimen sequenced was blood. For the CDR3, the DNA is TGTGCCACCCCAACTCCTGAGACAGGTTTCAGCACAGATACGCAGTATTTT. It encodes CATPTPETGFSTDTQYF.